The present T cell receptor (beta chain) was sequenced within a study of T cells in Graves' hyperthyroidism and ophthalmopathy. Amplified TCR beta CDR3 regions derived from RNA transcripts. A set of HTBI primers served as the primers for a first-round RT-PCR of the TCR CDR3. TCRdb reprocessed the multiplex PCR reads with MiXCR, giving one entry per CDR3 protein. The sample carries 500,000 or so distinct CDR3 sequences, more than 15% recorded once. The trim removed 4 bases at V and 4 bases at J, leaving 3 bases unmatched. CDR3 length equals 13 residues. Germline V gene data show CDR1 as SQVTM and CDR2 as ANQGSEA. The study left out patients who had uncontrolled infection, other autoimmune disease, pregnancy or lactation. Diagnoses were made from clinical symptoms, serum measures (thyroxine and TRAb), thyroid ultrasound and orbital computed tomography.

The sample comprised blood. The TCR comes from a woman under 30 with Graves' ophthalmopathy. V is TRBV29-1 and J is TRBJ1-2, with 10 bases identical to TRBD1. The CDR3 DNA follows: TGCAGCGTTGGGGACAGGGGCGGCTATGGCTACACCTTC. This sequence encodes CSVGDRGGYGYTF.